This T cell receptor (beta chain) was observed in a study of T cells in Graves' hyperthyroidism and ophthalmopathy. RNA transcripts were the template for amplifying TCR beta CDR3 regions. The HTBI set primed first-round TCR CDR3 RT-PCR. TCRdb redid the calling of the multiplex PCR reads with MiXCR, one entry per CDR3 protein. The sample includes 490,000 or so distinct CDR3 sequences, 20% to 25% of them seen just once. CDR1 SGHDN and CDR2 FVKESK come from the germline V gene. V was trimmed by 6 bases and J by 6 bases, leaving 13 bases between them. This CDR3 has 13 amino acids. This sequence was found in a woman aged 70-85 years with Graves' ophthalmopathy. Sequencing was performed on blood. The chain has TRBV14 and TRBJ2-3, with D perhaps matching TRBD2 (6 bases). The CDR3 sequence: CASSRGRFDTQYF. CDR3 nucleotide sequence: TGTGCCAGCAGTCGGGGGAGGTTTGATACGCAGTATTTT.